This TCR beta chain was recovered during a study of CD8+ T cells in alopecia areata. Isolated RNA was reverse transcribed into cDNA used as the sequencing template. Method: immunoSEQ multiplex PCR; TCRdb's copy keeps in-frame clones and lacks some. The sample has 200,000 to 250,000 clones; 57% are singletons. PBMC-derived CD4+ and CD8+ T cells were sorted. This clone was observed a handful of times. The sequence was collected from a human donor with alopecia areata. The source material was CD4+ T cells sorted from blood, sampled at week 0.

CDR3 coding DNA: TGTGCTAGTGGTTTGGTACGGAGGGGGACTAATGAAAAACTGTTTTTT. Its translation: CASGLVRRGTNEKLFF. The rearrangement links TRBV12-5 to TRBJ1-4; D possibly corresponds to TRBD1 (6 bases). V was shortened by 0 bases and J by 2 bases, with 10 bases between the two germline ends. The CDR3 extends over 16 amino acids. The germline CDR1 and CDR2 sequences are LGHNT and FRNRAP.